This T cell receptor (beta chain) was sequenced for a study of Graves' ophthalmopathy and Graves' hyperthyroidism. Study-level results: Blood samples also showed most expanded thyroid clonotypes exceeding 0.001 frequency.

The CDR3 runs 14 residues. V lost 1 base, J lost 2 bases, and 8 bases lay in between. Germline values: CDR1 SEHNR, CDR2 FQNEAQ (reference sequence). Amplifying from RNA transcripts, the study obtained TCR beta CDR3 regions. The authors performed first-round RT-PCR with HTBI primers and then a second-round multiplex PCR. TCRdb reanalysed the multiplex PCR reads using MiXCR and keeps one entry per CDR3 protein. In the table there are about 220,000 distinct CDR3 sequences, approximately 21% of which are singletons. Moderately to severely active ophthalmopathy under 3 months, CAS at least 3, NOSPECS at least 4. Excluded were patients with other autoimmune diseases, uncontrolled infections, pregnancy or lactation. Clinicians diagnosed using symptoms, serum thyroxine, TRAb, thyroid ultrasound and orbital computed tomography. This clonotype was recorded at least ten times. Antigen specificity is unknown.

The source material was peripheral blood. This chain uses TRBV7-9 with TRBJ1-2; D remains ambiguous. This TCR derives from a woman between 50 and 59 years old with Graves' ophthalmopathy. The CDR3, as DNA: TGTGCCAGCAGCTTAGAAGCCTACAACTATGGCTACACCTTC. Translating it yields CASSLEAYNYGYTF.